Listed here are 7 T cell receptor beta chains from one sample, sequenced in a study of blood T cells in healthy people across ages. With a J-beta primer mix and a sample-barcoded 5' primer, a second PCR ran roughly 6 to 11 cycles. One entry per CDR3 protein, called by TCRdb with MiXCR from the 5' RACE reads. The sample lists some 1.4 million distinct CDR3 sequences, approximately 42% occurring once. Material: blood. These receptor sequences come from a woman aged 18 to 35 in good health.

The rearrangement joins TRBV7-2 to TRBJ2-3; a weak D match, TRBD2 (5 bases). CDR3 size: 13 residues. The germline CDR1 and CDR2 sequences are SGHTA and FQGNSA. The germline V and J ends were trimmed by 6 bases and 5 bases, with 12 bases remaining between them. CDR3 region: CASSSVRGDTQYF. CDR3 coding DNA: TGTGCCAGCAGTTCCGTACGGGGAGATACGCAGTATTTT.

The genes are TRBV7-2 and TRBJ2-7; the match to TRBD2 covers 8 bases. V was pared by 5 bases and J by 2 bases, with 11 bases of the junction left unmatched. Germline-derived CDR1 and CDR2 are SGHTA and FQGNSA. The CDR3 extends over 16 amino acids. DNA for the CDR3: TGTGCCAGCAGCCCCCGAATAGCGGGGACGACCTACGAGCAGTACTTC. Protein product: CASSPRIAGTTYEQYF.

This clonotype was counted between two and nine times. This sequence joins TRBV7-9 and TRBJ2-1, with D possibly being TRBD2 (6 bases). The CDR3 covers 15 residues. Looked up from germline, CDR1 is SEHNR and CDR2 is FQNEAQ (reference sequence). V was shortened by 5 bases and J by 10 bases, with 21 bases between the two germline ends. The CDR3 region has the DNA TGTGCCAGCAGCATTGAACTGGTACAAGGAGGGGAGCAGTTCTTC. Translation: CASSIELVQGGEQFF.

The CDR3 protein is CATSRGLDATFEANTIYF. The CDR3 DNA sequence: TGTGCCACCAGCAGAGGCCTGGATGCTACGTTTGAGGCAAACACCATATATTTT. V gene TRBV15 combines with J gene TRBJ1-3; D call uncertain. This CDR3 is 18 amino acids long. V lost 1 base and J 6 bases, leaving 22 bases between the germline ends. The germline V gene encodes CDR1 LNHNV and CDR2 YYDKDF (reference sequence).

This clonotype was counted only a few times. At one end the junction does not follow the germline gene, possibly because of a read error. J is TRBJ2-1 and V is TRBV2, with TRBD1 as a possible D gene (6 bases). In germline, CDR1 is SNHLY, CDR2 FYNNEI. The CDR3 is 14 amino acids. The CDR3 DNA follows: TGTGCCAGCAGTGAAGCGGTCACAGGGAATGAGCAGTTTTTC. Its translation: CASSEAVTGNEQFF.

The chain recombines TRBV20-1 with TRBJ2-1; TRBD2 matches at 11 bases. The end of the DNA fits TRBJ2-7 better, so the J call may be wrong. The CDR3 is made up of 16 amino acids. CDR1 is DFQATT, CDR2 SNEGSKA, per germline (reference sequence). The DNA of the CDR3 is TGCAGTGCTAGAGTCTGGTTAGCGGGAGGGGTGTACGAGCAGTACTTC. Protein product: CSARVWLAGGVYEQYF.

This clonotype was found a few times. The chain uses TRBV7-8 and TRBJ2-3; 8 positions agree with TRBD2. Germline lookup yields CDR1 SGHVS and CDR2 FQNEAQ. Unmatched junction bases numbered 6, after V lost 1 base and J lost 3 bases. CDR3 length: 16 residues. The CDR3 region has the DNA TGTGCCAGCAGCTTAGGGAATAGCGGGAATACAGATACGCAGTATTTT. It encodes CASSLGNSGNTDTQYF.